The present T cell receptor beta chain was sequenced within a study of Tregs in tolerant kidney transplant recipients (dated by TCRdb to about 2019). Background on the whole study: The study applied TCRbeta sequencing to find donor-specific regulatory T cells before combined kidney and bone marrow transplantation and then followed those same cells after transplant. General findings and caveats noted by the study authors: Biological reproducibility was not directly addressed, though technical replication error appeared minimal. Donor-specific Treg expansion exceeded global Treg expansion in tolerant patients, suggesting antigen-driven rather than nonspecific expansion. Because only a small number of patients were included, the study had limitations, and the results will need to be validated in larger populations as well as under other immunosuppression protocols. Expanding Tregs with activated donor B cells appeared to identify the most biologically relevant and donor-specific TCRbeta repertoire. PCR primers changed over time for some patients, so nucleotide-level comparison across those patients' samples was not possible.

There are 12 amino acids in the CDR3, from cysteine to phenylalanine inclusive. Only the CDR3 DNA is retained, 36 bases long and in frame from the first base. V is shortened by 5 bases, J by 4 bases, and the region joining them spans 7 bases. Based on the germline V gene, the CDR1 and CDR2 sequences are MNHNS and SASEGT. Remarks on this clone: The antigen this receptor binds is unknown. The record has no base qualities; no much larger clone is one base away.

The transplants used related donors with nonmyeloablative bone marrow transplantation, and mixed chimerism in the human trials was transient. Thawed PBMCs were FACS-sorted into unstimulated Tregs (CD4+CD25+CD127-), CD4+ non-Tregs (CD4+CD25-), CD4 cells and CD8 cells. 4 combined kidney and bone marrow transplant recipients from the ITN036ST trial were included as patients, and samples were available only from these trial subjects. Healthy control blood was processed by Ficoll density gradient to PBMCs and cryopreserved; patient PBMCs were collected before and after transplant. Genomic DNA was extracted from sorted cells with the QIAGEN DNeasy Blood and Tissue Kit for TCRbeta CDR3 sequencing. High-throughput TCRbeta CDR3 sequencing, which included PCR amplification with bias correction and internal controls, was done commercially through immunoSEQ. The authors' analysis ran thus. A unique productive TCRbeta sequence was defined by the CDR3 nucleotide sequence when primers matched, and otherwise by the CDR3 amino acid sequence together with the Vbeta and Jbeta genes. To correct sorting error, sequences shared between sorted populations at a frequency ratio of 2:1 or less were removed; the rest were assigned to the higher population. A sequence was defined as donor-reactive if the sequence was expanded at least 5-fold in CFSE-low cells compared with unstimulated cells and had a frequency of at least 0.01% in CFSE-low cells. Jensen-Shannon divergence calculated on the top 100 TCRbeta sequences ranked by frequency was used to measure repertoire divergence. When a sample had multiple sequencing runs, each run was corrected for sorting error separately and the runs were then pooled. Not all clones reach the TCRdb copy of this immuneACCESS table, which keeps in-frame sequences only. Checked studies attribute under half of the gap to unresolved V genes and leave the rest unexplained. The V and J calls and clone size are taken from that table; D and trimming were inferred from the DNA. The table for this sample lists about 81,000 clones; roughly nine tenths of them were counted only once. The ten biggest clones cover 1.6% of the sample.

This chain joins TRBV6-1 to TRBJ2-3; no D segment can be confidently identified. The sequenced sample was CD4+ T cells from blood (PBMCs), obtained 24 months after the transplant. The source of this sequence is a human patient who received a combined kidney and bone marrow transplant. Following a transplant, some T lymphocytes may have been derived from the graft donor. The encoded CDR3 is CASSSSADTQYF. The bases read TGTGCCAGCAGTTCGTCAGCAGATACGCAGTATTTT.